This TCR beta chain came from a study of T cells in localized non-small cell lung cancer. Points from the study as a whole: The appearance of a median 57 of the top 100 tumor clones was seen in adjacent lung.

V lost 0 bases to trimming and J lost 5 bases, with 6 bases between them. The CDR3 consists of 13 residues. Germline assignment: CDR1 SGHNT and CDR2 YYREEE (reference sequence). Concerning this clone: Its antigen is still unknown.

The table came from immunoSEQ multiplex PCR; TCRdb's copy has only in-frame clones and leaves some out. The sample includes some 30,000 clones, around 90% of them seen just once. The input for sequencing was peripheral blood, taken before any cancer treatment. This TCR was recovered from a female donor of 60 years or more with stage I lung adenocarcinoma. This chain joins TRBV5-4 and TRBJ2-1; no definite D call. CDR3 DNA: TGTGCCAGCAGCTTGGTGTCCAACAATGAGCAGTTCTTC. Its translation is CASSLVSNNEQFF.